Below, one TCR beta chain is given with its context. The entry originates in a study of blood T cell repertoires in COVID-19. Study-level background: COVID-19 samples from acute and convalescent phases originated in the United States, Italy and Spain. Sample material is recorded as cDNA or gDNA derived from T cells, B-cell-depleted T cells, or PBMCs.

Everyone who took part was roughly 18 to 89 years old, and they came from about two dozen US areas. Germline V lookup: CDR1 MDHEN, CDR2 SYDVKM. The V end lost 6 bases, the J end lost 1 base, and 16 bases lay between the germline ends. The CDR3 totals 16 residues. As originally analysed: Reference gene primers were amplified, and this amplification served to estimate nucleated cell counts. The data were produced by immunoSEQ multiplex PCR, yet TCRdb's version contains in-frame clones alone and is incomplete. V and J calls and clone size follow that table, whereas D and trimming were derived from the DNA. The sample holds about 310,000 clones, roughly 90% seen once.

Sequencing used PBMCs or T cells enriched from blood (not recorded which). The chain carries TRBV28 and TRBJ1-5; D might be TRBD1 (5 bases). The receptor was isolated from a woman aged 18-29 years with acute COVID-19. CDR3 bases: TGTGCCAGCAGCCGCCCGCAGGGAGGGAGCAATCAGCCCCAGCATTTT. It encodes CASSRPQGGSNQPQHF.